This paragraph covers one TCR beta chain sequence. The source of the sample is a study of beta chain features in type 1 diabetes. There are 13 residues in the CDR3. CDR1 and CDR2 from the germline V gene are MNHEY and SMNVEV (reference sequence). Trimming stripped 5 bases from V and 8 bases from J, with 15 bases between. Expressed TCRB transcripts were sequenced after all isolated RNA was converted to cDNA. Method: immunoSEQ multiplex PCR; TCRdb's copy keeps in-frame clones and lacks some. The repertoire holds under 800,000 clones, with about 14% as singletons. Sequences were obtained from naive CD4+ T cells from blood. The rearrangement links TRBV27 to TRBJ1-2; D perhaps matches TRBD1 (5 bases). This TCR came from a man in his late teens or twenties in good health. The CDR3 reads CASSDDGARGYTF. The CDR3 DNA follows: TGTGCCAGCAGTGATGACGGGGCGAGGGGCTACACCTTC.